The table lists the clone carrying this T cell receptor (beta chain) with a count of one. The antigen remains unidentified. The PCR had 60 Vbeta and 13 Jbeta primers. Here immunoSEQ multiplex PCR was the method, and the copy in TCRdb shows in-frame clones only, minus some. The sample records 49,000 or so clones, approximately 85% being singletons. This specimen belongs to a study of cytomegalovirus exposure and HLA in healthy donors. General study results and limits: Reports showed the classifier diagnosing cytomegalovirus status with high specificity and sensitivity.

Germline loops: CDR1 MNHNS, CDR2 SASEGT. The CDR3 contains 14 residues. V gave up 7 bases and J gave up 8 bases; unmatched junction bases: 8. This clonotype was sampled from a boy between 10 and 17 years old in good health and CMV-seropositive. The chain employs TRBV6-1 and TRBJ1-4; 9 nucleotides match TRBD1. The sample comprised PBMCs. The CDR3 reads CASKGTGMREKLFF. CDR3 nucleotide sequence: TGTGCCAGCAAAGGGACAGGGATGAGGGAAAAACTGTTTTTT.